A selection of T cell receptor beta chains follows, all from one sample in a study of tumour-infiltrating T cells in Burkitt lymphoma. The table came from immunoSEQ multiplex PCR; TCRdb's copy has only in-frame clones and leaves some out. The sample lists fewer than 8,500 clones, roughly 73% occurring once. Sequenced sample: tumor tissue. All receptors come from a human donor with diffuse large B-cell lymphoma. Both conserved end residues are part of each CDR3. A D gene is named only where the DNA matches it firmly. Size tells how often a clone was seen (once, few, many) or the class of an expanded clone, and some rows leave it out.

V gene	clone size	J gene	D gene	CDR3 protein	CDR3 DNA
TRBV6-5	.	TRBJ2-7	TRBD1	CASSSQGAERGQYF	TGTGCCAGCAGTTCACAGGGGGCGGAAAGGGGGCAGTACTTC
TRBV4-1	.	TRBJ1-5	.	CASSQPNQPQHF	TGCGCCAGCAGCCAACCTAATCAGCCCCAGCATTTT
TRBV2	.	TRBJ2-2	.	CASSESNVRYTGELFF	TGTGCCAGCAGTGAATCTAACGTTAGGTACACCGGGGAGCTGTTTTTT
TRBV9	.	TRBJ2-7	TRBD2	CASSVSGGYEQYF	TGTGCCAGCAGCGTAAGCGGGGGATACGAGCAGTACTTC
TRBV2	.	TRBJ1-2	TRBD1	CASSGDRRNYGYTF	TGTGCCAGCAGTGGGGACAGGAGAAACTATGGCTACACCTTC
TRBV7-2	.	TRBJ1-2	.	CASSLPPPVGTNYGYTF	TGTGCCAGCAGCTTACCCCCCCCGGTAGGGACTAACTATGGCTACACCTTC
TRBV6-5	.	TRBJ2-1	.	CASSSPRGSNEQFF	TGTGCCAGCAGTTCCCCTCGAGGAAGCAATGAGCAGTTCTTC
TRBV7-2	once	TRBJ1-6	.	CASSLGGYRPLHF	TGTGCCAGCAGCTTAGGCGGCTATCGGCCTCTCCACTTT
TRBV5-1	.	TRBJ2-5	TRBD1	CASSFGTGRSGETQYF	TGCGCCAGCAGCTTCGGGACAGGGCGTAGTGGCGAGACCCAGTACTTC
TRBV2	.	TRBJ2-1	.	CASSDGQSLMFF	TGTGCCAGCAGTGATGGGCAGTCCTTGATGTTCTTC
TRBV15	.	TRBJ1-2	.	CATSRTGRVGYGYTF	TGTGCCACCAGCAGGACAGGAAGGGTTGGATATGGCTACACCTTC
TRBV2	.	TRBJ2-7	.	CASRGRDYEQYF	TGTGCCAGCAGGGGCAGGGACTACGAGCAGTACTTC
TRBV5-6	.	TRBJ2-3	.	CASSRPLAWDTDTQYF	TGTGCCAGCAGCCGGCCCCTAGCTTGGGACACAGATACGCAGTATTTT
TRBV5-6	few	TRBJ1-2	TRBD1	CASREDRANYGYTF	TGTGCCAGCAGGGAGGACAGGGCGAACTATGGCTACACCTTC
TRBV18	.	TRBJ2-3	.	CASSTSTDTQYF	TGTGCCAGCTCGACTAGCACAGATACGCAGTATTTT
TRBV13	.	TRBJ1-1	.	CASSLPREGRNTEAFF	TGTGCCAGCAGCTTGCCCAGGGAAGGGAGGAACACTGAAGCTTTCTTT
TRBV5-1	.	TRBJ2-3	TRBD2	CASSLASGGLDTQYF	TGCGCCAGCAGCTTGGCTAGCGGGGGGCTGGATACGCAGTATTTT
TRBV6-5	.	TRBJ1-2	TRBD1	CASRQGAYGYTF	TGTGCCAGCAGGCAGGGGGCTTATGGCTACACCTTC
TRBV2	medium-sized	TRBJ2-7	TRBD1	CASRGQDSYEQYF	TGTGCCAGCAGGGGACAGGACTCCTACGAGCAGTACTTC
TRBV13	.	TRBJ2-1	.	CANSPMGDNEQFF	TGTGCCAACAGCCCAATGGGGGACAATGAGCAGTTCTTC
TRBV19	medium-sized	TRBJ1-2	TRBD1	CASSVGQGNYGYTF	TGTGCCAGTAGCGTGGGACAGGGGAACTATGGCTACACCTTC
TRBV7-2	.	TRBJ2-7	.	CASSFGHRYEQYF	TGTGCCAGCAGCTTTGGACACCGCTACGAGCAGTACTTC
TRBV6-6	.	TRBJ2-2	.	CASSYRPTGELFF	TGTGCCAGCAGTTACCGACCCACCGGGGAGCTGTTTTTT
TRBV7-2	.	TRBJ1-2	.	CASSLTYGYTF	TGTGCCAGCAGCTTGACATATGGCTACACCTTC